Each of the 16 T cell receptor beta chains below was sequenced from the same sample in a study of T cell clonality in common variable immunodeficiency. Study-wide points: Reportedly, TCR beta sequences from common variable immunodeficiency showed fewer deletions and N-nucleotide insertions.

Antigens for these TCRs are unknown. The repertoire was sequenced with immunoSEQ multiplex PCR; TCRdb's copy has only in-frame clones and lacks some. Recorded here are some 21,000 clones, none singletons. Sequenced: peripheral blood mononuclear cells. These receptors all stem from a human donor with common variable immunodeficiency.

A few counts support this clone. The sequenced fragment ends 3 residues before the CDR3 boundary, so the rest is inferred from the germline J gene. The V and J genes are TRBV18 and TRBJ1-3; possibly TRBD1 for D (6 bases). The ends were cut back, 5 bases at V and 0 bases at J, with 14 bases in the middle. The CDR3 sequence is 16 residues long. Germline CDR1 and CDR2: KGHSH and LQKENI. This chain's CDR3 is CASSVGQQNSGNTIYF. The CDR3 DNA, read in part, is TGTGCCAGCTCAGTCGGACAGCAAAACTCTGGAAACACC.

With regard to this clone: The CDR3 end lies 3 residues beyond the end of the read and is filled in from the germline J gene. This chain uses TRBV7-2 with TRBJ1-6; a weak D match, TRBD1 (6 bases). CDR1 SGHTA and CDR2 FQGNSA come from the germline V gene. The CDR3 has 15 residues. The V end was cut by 5 bases, the J end by 9 bases, with 17 bases between. The CDR3: CASSGNRVISSPLHF. Incomplete CDR3 DNA: TGTGCCAGCAGCGGAAACAGGGTTATTAGTTCACCC.

With respect to this clone: From the germline J gene comes the end of the CDR3, since the read stops 3 residues before it. The chain has TRBV6-1 and TRBJ2-7; TRBD1 matches 9 bases. The CDR3 is 13 residues long. With V trimmed by 6 bases and J by 6 bases, 6 bases remained unmatched. CDR1 is MNHNS and CDR2 is SASEGT in the germline V gene. The DNA read from the CDR3 is TGTGCCAGCAGCGAACAGGGGGCGGCCGAG. Amino acid sequence: CASSEQGAAE. The CDR3 as a whole reads CASSEQGAAEQYF.

There are many counts of this clone. The read gets to within 3 residues of the CDR3 end, and the germline J gene fills in the rest. This chain uses TRBV18 with TRBJ1-1; a weak D match, TRBD1 (6 bases). Germline CDR1 reads KGHSH; CDR2 reads LQKENI. The CDR3 extends over 14 amino acids. Trimming stripped 0 bases from V and 5 bases from J, with 10 bases between. The sequenced CDR3 bases are TGTGCCAGCTCACCACCCCAGGGGCGGACTGAA. Protein: CASSPPQGRTE. The whole CDR3 is CASSPPQGRTEAFF.

With regard to this clone: Read sequence stops 3 residues before the CDR3 end, and the germline J gene provides the missing end. The chain uses TRBV2 and TRBJ2-7; D perhaps matches TRBD1 (6 bases). V shed 4 bases and J shed 1 base, with 14 bases lying between them. Germline V gene data show CDR1 as SNHLY and CDR2 as FYNNEI. The length of the CDR3 is 15 residues. Incomplete CDR3 DNA: TGTGCCAGCAGTGTCCCCTCGACAGGATCCTACGAG. This encodes CASSVPSTGSYE. The CDR3 in its entirety is CASSVPSTGSYEQYF.

A word on this clone: Coverage ceases 3 residues before the CDR3 finishes, and the germline J gene fills in the end. The chain carries TRBV2 and TRBJ1-4, with TRBD1 as a possible D gene (6 bases). Per germline, CDR1 SNHLY and CDR2 FYNNEI. CDR3 length equals 14 residues. Trimming removed 6 bases at V and 8 bases at J, with 16 bases between. The part of the CDR3 DNA that was read is TGTGCCAGCAGCACCACAGGGTATATCGAAAAA. It encodes CASSTTGYIEK. The full CDR3 is CASSTTGYIEKLFF.

This clone came up a few times. The read falls 3 residues short of the CDR3 end, and the missing part is taken from the germline J gene. The V gene is TRBV6-2 or TRBV6-3, the J gene TRBJ2-7; TRBD1 might be the D (6 bases). Germline CDR1 and CDR2: MNHEY and SVGEGT. Trimming cost V 0 bases and J 0 bases, with 15 bases left between them. The CDR3 is made up of 17 amino acids. CDR3 sequence reads: CASSYSKGGRISYEQYF. Incomplete CDR3 DNA: TGTGCCAGCAGTTACTCGAAAGGGGGACGGATCTCCTACGAG.

This clone was counted at least ten times. The missing CDR3 end, 3 residues past where the read stops, is filled in from the germline J gene. The chain carries TRBV5-1 and TRBJ1-3; TRBD1 is a possible D gene (5 bases). CDR3 length: 16 amino acids. Trimming took off 4 bases at V and 0 bases at J, with 14 bases between the two ends. Germline V gene lookup returns CDR1 SGHRS and CDR2 YFSETQ. The part of the CDR3 DNA that was read is TGCGCCAGCAGCATCGGACACGCCGGCTCTGGAAACACC. Protein product: CASSIGHAGSGNT. The complete CDR3 reads CASSIGHAGSGNTIYF.

Worth noting for this clone: The read is 3 residues too short to cover the CDR3 end, so that end is filled in from the germline J gene. The chain couples TRBV7-9 to TRBJ2-3, with D tentatively TRBD2 (5 bases). Germline CDR1 SEHNR, CDR2 FQNEAQ (reference sequence). This CDR3 is 14 amino acids long. The ends were cut back, 8 bases at V and 2 bases at J, with 14 bases in the middle. CDR3 DNA (partial): TGTGCCAGCGGGGTATCGGACTTCACAGATACG. This sequence encodes CASGVSDFTDT. The CDR3, in full, reads CASGVSDFTDTQYF.

With regard to this clone: The CDR3 goes on 3 residues after the read ends, and that part is filled in from the germline J gene. This chain joins TRBV7-2 and TRBJ2-7; 8 nucleotides agree with TRBD1. CDR1 is SGHTA and CDR2 is FQGNSA in the germline V gene. This CDR3 is 14 amino acids long. V gave up 1 base and J gave up 4 bases; unmatched junction bases: 3. CDR3 region: CASSLVRDRYEQYF. Incomplete CDR3 DNA: TGTGCCAGCAGCTTAGTCCGGGACAGGTACGAG.

Incomplete CDR3 DNA: TGTGCCTGGAGCCAGGGCCGCGCTGCCTACGAG. This encodes CAWSQGRAAYE. The entire CDR3 protein reads CAWSQGRAAYEQYF. V gene TRBV30 combines with J gene TRBJ2-7, with D possibly being TRBD1 (5 bases). The read halts 3 residues ahead of the CDR3 end, with the missing end drawn from the germline J gene. Trimming shortened V by 3 bases and J by 2 bases, and 14 bases separated the two germline ends. This CDR3 has 14 residues. Germline V lookup: CDR1 GTSNPN, CDR2 SVGIG (reference sequence).

This clone was counted only a few times. The CDR3 is cut off 3 residues early in the read; its end comes from the germline J gene. The chain uses TRBV7-2 and TRBJ1-1; TRBD1 is a possible D gene (6 bases). Deletions cut 6 bases from V and 5 bases from J, with 13 bases between. Looked up from germline, CDR1 is SGHTA and CDR2 is FQGNSA. The CDR3 spans 13 residues. CDR3 DNA, as far as it was read: TGTGCCAGCAGTTATAGGGGGGGGACTGAA. Encoded protein: CASSYRGGTE. The entire CDR3 is CASSYRGGTEAFF. Supplemented by reference TRBV7-2 and TRBJ1-1, the full variable domain reads GAGVSQSPSNKVTEKGKDVELRCDPISGHTALYWYRQSLGQGLEFLIYFQGNSAPDKSGLPSDRFSAERTGGSVSTLTIQRTQQEDSAVYLCASSYRGGTEAFFGQGTRLTVV.

Comments on this clone: The CDR3 goes on 3 residues after the read ends, and that part is filled in from the germline J gene. The chain couples TRBV7-2 to TRBJ2-3; no reliable D call. This CDR3 contains 11 residues. Trimming left V 8 bases short and J 6 bases short, with 9 bases between. Germline lookup yields CDR1 SGHTA and CDR2 FQGNSA. The sequenced part of the CDR3 DNA is TGTGCCAGCTCAACTACGGATACG. This gives the protein CASSTTDT. The full CDR3 protein reads CASSTTDTQYF.

This clone was detected a few times. From the germline J gene comes the end of the CDR3, since the read stops 3 residues before it. This chain joins TRBV7-9 and TRBJ2-3, with unresolved D. Germline V gene data show CDR1 as SEHNR and CDR2 as FQNEAQ (reference sequence). The CDR3 has 14 amino acids. The V gene lost 3 bases and the J gene lost 1 base, with 8 bases spanning the gap. The sequenced part of the CDR3 DNA is TGTGCCAGCAGCTTCAGCCAGGGCACAGATACG. Translated, it gives CASSFSQGTDT. The full-length CDR3 reads as CASSFSQGTDTQYF.

This clone was counted only a few times. The read terminates 3 residues ahead of where the CDR3 ends, so the germline J gene completes it. This chain joins TRBV18 and TRBJ2-3, with 10 bases matching TRBD1. The CDR3 is made up of 16 amino acids. The V and J ends lost 3 bases and 3 bases, in that order; junction bases with no gene match: 6. Germline values: CDR1 KGHSH, CDR2 LQKENI. The CDR3 loop reads CASSPTDRGLTDTQYF. The sequenced CDR3 bases are TGTGCCAGCTCACCCACGGACAGGGGGTTGACAGATACG. The full variable domain, in which reference TRBV18 and TRBJ2-3 provide the parts outside the CDR3, is NAGVMQNPRHLVRRRGQEARLRCSPMKGHSHVYWYRQLPEEGLKFMVYLQKENIIDESGMPKERFSAEFPKEGPSILRIQQVVRGDSAAYFCASSPTDRGLTDTQYFGPGTRLTVL.

This clone was picked up a small number of times. With the read ending 3 residues before the CDR3 end, the germline J gene is used to fill in that end. J is TRBJ2-1 and V is TRBV5-1; the D gene is possibly TRBD1 (6 bases). CDR1 SGHRS and CDR2 YFSETQ come from the germline V gene. The CDR3 has 17 residues. Trimming left V 0 bases short and J 4 bases short, with 17 bases between. The part of the CDR3 DNA that was read is TGCGCCAGCAGCTTGGGGGACACCGTTCCACCATACAATGAG. It translates to CASSLGDTVPPYNE. Given in full, the CDR3 is CASSLGDTVPPYNEQFF.